This T cell receptor beta chain stems from a study of blood T cell repertoires in COVID-19. At the level of the study: COVID-19 samples from acute and convalescent phases originated in the United States, Italy and Spain. PBMCs, B-cell-depleted T cells, or T cells provided the cDNA or gDNA that made up the material.

V was shortened by 3 bases and J by 5 bases, with 9 bases between the two germline ends. Germline CDR1 SGDLS, CDR2 YYNGEE. This CDR3 spans 14 amino acids. As originally analysed: Amplification with reference gene primers provided the estimates of nucleated cell counts. The assay was immunoSEQ multiplex PCR, and TCRdb's table has in-frame clones only and misses some. V, J and clone size reflect that table, while D and trimming were determined from the DNA. The table shows 180,000 or so clones, with 75% to 90% occurring only once. The TCR originated in a man aged 55-75 years with acute or convalescent COVID-19. The chain is built from TRBV9 and TRBJ1-6, with D perhaps matching TRBD1 (6 bases). The material sequenced was peripheral blood. This chain's CDR3 is CASSGGHDNSPLHF. DNA of the CDR3: TGTGCCAGCAGCGGGGGACACGATAATTCACCCCTCCACTTT.